The subject of this entry is one T cell receptor beta chain. The table came from immunoSEQ multiplex PCR; TCRdb's copy has only in-frame clones and leaves some out. The sample holds 150,000 or so clones, 85% seen once. The data belong to a study of blood T cell repertoires in COVID-19. Study details: Material from acute and convalescent COVID-19 was sourced from the United States, Italy and Spain.

This CDR3 has 14 amino acids. Trimming removed 7 bases at V and 6 bases at J, with 16 bases between. CDR1 LNHDA and CDR2 SQIVND come from the germline V gene (reference sequence). The material sequenced was peripheral blood. The chain combines TRBV19 with TRBJ2-1; the D gene is possibly TRBD2 (7 bases). The receptor was derived from a human donor with acute or convalescent COVID-19. The donor label of this sample is uncertain. DNA for the CDR3: TGTGCCAGTACACGTGGGGGGGCGACCAATGAGCAGTTCTTC. Translating it yields CASTRGGATNEQFF.